This is a list of T cell receptor beta chains from one sample in a study of T cells after yellow fever vaccination. TCRdb reanalysed the 5' RACE reads using MiXCR and keeps one entry per CDR3 protein. The sample lists some 300,000 distinct CDR3 sequences; roughly 8.6% were seen once. The sequencing here drew on PBMCs, taken roughly 46 days after the first yellow fever vaccination. The source of these receptors is a man aged 18 to 30 who received the YFV17D yellow fever vaccine. The CDR3 runs from the conserved cysteine through the conserved F or W. Each record gives: J gene, clone size, D gene, V gene, CDR3 protein, CDR3 DNA. D genes are given only for firm matches. Not every row has a clone size; where given, it reads once, few, many or a size class.

TRBJ2-2 | few | TRBD1 | TRBV18 | CASSQDRPNTGELFF | TGTGCCAGCTCACAGGACAGGCCGAACACCGGGGAGCTGTTTTTT
TRBJ1-1 | NA | NA | TRBV24-1 | CATSDLSVGGTNTEAFF | TGTGCCACCAGTGATTTATCAGTGGGGGGGACGAACACTGAAGCTTTCTTT
TRBJ2-3 | few | NA | TRBV28 | CASSLSGYTDTQYF | TGTGCCAGCAGTCTCAGCGGTTACACAGATACGCAGTATTTT
TRBJ2-2 | few | NA | TRBV6-5 | CASSSIDNPTNTGELFF | TGTGCCAGCAGTTCAATCGACAACCCCACGAACACCGGGGAGCTGTTTTTT
TRBJ1-2 | NA | NA | TRBV12-3/TRBV12-4 | CASSFRGISGYTF | TGTGCCAGCAGTTTTAGGGGGATTTCTGGCTACACCTTC
TRBJ2-6 | NA | TRBD2 | TRBV28 | CASSLSGGSGANVLTF | TGTGCCAGCAGCCTTAGCGGGGGCTCTGGGGCCAACGTCCTGACTTTC
TRBJ2-1 | NA | NA | TRBV7-8 | CASTKPLAGLNEQFF | TGTGCCAGCACCAAACCTTTGGCAGGCCTCAATGAGCAGTTCTTC
TRBJ2-6 | NA | TRBD1 | TRBV7-2 | CASSLLTGGYGANVLTF | TGTGCCAGCAGCTTATTGACAGGGGGCTATGGGGCCAACGTCCTGACTTTC
TRBJ2-6 | NA | NA | TRBV5-1 | CASSPFTQEVGGANVLTF | TGCGCCAGCAGCCCCTTTACGCAGGAGGTTGGTGGGGCCAACGTCCTGACTTTC
TRBJ2-1 | NA | TRBD2 | TRBV7-2 | CASSLARGIPYNEQFF | TGTGCCAGCAGCTTAGCGCGGGGGATCCCTTACAATGAGCAGTTCTTC
TRBJ2-3 | NA | TRBD1 | TRBV5-1 | CASSLDRADSQYF | TGCGCCAGCAGCTTAGACAGGGCTGACTCGCAGTATTTT
TRBJ2-7 | few | TRBD1 | TRBV10-2 | CASSEPAGTGLYEQYF | TGCGCCAGCAGTGAGCCCGCCGGGACAGGGCTTTATGAGCAGTACTTC
TRBJ1-6 | few | NA | TRBV4-1 | CASSQESTQNSPLHF | TGCGCCAGCAGCCAAGAATCAACCCAAAATTCACCCCTCCACTTT
TRBJ2-2 | NA | NA | TRBV6-5 | CASSSRRGPTGELFF | TGTGCCAGCAGTTCGAGGCGGGGGCCCACCGGGGAGCTGTTTTTT
TRBJ2-3 | few | NA | TRBV18 | CASSPPQDTQYF | TGTGCCAGCTCACCACCGCAAGATACGCAGTATTTT
TRBJ2-5 | NA | TRBD2 | TRBV5-1 | CASSEVGGETQYF | TGCGCCAGCAGCGAGGTGGGGGGGGAGACCCAGTACTTC
TRBJ1-4 | few | NA | TRBV7-8 | CASSLGWGPAEKLFF | TGTGCCAGCAGCTTAGGTTGGGGACCCGCTGAAAAACTGTTTTTT
TRBJ2-3 | few | TRBD2 | TRBV20-1 | CSASRTSGGAGADTQYF | TGCAGTGCTTCCCGGACTAGCGGGGGGGCCGGGGCAGATACGCAGTATTTT
TRBJ2-3 | NA | TRBD1 | TRBV24-1 | CATSVQGARGTDTQYF | TGTGCCACCAGTGTACAGGGGGCGAGGGGCACAGATACGCAGTATTTT
TRBJ2-2 | few | TRBD2 | TRBV6-1 | CASSDSGGVEGELFF | TGTGCCAGCAGTGATTCGGGAGGGGTAGAAGGGGAGCTGTTTTTT
TRBJ1-2 | few | NA | TRBV11-2 | CASSWGREGYTF | TGTGCCAGCAGCTGGGGACGAGAGGGCTACACCTTC
TRBJ2-1 | NA | NA | TRBV5-4 | CASSGSGRHNEQFF | TGTGCCAGCAGCGGTAGTGGGAGGCACAATGAGCAGTTCTTC
TRBJ2-5 | few | TRBD2 | TRBV18 | CASSPRPGGYRETQYF | TGTGCCAGCTCACCGAGGCCCGGGGGGTACCGCGAGACCCAGTACTTC
TRBJ2-3 | NA | NA | TRBV5-1 | CASSLVQADTQYF | TGCGCCAGCAGCTTGGTACAGGCAGATACGCAGTATTTT
TRBJ2-7 | few | NA | TRBV12-3/TRBV12-4 | CASSYIRQPYEQYF | TGTGCCAGCAGTTACATACGACAGCCCTACGAGCAGTACTTC
TRBJ1-2 | few | NA | TRBV12-3/TRBV12-4 | CASSRNTGNYGYTF | TGTGCCAGCAGTCGGAACACGGGAAACTATGGCTACACCTTC
TRBJ1-2 | few | TRBD1 | TRBV5-1 | CASSHSPGQGAYGYTF | TGCGCCAGCAGCCATTCTCCGGGACAGGGCGCCTATGGCTACACCTTC
TRBJ1-2 | NA | NA | TRBV27 | CASSFSFGIGKDGYTF | TGTGCCAGCAGTTTTTCCTTCGGCATAGGGAAAGATGGCTACACCTTC
TRBJ1-1 | few | NA | TRBV6-5 | CASSYWGRPNTEAFF | TGTGCCAGCAGTTACTGGGGACGGCCAAACACTGAAGCTTTCTTT
TRBJ1-4 | NA | NA | TRBV4-3 | CASSQEPTNEKLFF | TGCGCCAGCAGCCAAGAGCCAACTAATGAAAAACTGTTTTTT
TRBJ2-5 | few | TRBD2 | TRBV5-1 | CASSSLAGGIGETQYF | TGCGCCAGCAGCTCTCTAGCGGGGGGCATCGGAGAGACCCAGTACTTC
TRBJ1-3 | few | NA | TRBV7-2 | CASSAPGAGNTIYF | TGTGCCAGCAGCGCCCCGGGGGCTGGAAACACCATATATTTT
TRBJ2-3 | NA | NA | TRBV25-1 | CASNKGEAYF | TGTGCCAGCAATAAGGGGGAAGCGTATTTT
TRBJ1-2 | NA | TRBD1 | TRBV10-3 | CAISEGQGNYGYTF | TGTGCCATCAGTGAGGGACAGGGGAACTATGGCTACACCTTC
TRBJ2-7 | NA | TRBD1 | TRBV6-1 | CASRLTGPTYEQYF | TGTGCCAGCAGATTGACAGGGCCGACCTACGAGCAGTACTTC
TRBJ1-1 | NA | NA | TRBV7-8 | CASSLAPVRNTEAFF | TGTGCCAGCAGCTTAGCCCCCGTAAGGAACACTGAAGCTTTCTTT
TRBJ2-3 | NA | NA | TRBV7-2 | CASSLESPDTQYF | TGTGCCAGCAGCTTAGAATCCCCAGATACGCAGTATTTT
TRBJ2-1 | NA | NA | TRBV12-3/TRBV12-4 | CASSLGSGQFF | TGTGCCAGCAGCTTGGGGAGTGGGCAGTTCTTC
TRBJ1-1 | NA | NA | TRBV7-3 | CASSWGPGGISEAFF | TGTGCCAGCAGCTGGGGCCCGGGGGGAATCAGTGAAGCTTTCTTT
TRBJ2-2 | few | TRBD1 | TRBV4-3 | CASSGWDRDRTGELFF | TGCGCCAGCAGCGGGTGGGACAGGGATCGGACCGGGGAGCTGTTTTTT
TRBJ1-1 | NA | NA | TRBV7-2 | CASSLYGALNTEAFF | TGTGCCAGCAGCCTCTATGGGGCCTTGAACACTGAAGCTTTCTTT
TRBJ1-6 | few | NA | TRBV5-1 | CASSRTEINSPLHF | TGCGCCAGCAGCAGGACAGAGATTAATTCACCCCTCCACTTT
TRBJ2-2 | NA | NA | TRBV15 | CATSRQHRPGWRELFF | TGTGCCACCAGCAGACAGCATCGGCCGGGGTGGCGGGAGCTGTTTTTT
TRBJ2-7 | many | NA | TRBV9 | CASSDPEGGTDEQYF | TGTGCCAGCAGCGATCCTGAGGGGGGGACGGACGAGCAGTACTTC
TRBJ1-2 | NA | TRBD1 | TRBV7-9 | CASRGTGLYGYTF | TGTGCCAGCAGGGGGACAGGGCTGTATGGCTACACCTTC
TRBJ2-1 | few | NA | TRBV10-3 | CASRGTNEQFF | TGTGCCAGCCGCGGGACTAATGAGCAGTTCTTC
TRBJ1-2 | few | NA | TRBV7-2 | CASSLVGGYTF | TGTGCCAGCAGCTTAGTCGGAGGCTACACCTTC
TRBJ1-3 | NA | TRBD1 | TRBV12-3/TRBV12-4 | CASDSTGNSGNTIYF | TGTGCCAGCGACTCGACAGGGAACTCTGGAAACACCATATATTTT
TRBJ2-1 | few | TRBD2 | TRBV2 | CASSEYGLAGGPRERRQFF | TGTGCCAGCAGTGAATATGGACTAGCGGGGGGGCCCAGGGAGAGGCGGCAGTTCTTC
TRBJ1-1 | NA | NA | TRBV29-1 | CSVEAPRGGVAEAFF | TGCAGCGTTGAAGCCCCCCGGGGGGGGGTGGCTGAAGCTTTCTTT
TRBJ2-4 | many | NA | TRBV11-1 | CASSLALGIAGAKNIQYF | TGTGCCAGCAGCTTAGCGCTGGGGATCGCGGGAGCCAAAAACATTCAGTACTTC
TRBJ2-2 | NA | NA | TRBV6-2/TRBV6-3 | CASRNQGSTGELFF | TGTGCCAGCCGGAATCAGGGAAGCACCGGGGAGCTGTTTTTT
TRBJ1-1 | NA | TRBD1 | TRBV3-1 | CASSVMEGANTEAFF | TGTGCCAGCAGCGTAATGGAGGGGGCCAACACTGAAGCTTTCTTT
TRBJ1-1 | NA | NA | TRBV5-1 | CASSLWSVGMNTEAFF | TGCGCCAGCAGCTTGTGGTCAGTCGGTATGAACACTGAAGCTTTCTTT
TRBJ1-5 | few | NA | TRBV20-1 | CSAISHGGTNQPQHF | TGCAGTGCTATTTCCCACGGGGGTACCAATCAGCCCCAGCATTTT